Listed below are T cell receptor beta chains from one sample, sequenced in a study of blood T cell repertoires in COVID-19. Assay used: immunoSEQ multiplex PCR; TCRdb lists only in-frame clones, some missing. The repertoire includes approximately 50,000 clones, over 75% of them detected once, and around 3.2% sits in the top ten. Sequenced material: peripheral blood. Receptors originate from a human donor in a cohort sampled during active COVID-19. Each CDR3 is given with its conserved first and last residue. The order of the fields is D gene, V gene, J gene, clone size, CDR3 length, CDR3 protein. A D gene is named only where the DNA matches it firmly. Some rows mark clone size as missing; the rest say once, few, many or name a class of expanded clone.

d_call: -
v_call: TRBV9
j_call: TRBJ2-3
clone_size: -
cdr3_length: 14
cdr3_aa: CASSLSGRTDTQYF

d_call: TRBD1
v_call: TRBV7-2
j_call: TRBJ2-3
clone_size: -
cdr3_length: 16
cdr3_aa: CASSYLMDRSLDTQYF

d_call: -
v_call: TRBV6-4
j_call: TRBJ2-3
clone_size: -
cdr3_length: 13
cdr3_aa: CASSLDSSDTQYF

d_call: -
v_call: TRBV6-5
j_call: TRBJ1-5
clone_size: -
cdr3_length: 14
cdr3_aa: CASILAQGNQPQHF

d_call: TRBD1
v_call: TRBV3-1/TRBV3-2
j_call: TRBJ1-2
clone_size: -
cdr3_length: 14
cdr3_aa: CASSLTGRHYGYTF

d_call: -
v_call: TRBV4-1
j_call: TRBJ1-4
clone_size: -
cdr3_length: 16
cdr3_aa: CASSQSPVATNEKLFF

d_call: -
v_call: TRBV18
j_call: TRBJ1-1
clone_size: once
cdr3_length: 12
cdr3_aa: CASSSVFTEAFF

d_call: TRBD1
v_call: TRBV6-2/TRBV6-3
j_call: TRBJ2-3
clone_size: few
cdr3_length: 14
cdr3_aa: CASSDRGRRNTQYF

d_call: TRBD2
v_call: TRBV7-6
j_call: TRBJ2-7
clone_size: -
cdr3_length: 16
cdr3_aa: CASSLSAGTNPYEQYF

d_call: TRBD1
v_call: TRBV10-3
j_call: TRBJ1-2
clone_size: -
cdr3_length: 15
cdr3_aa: CAISPGTGDNYGYTF

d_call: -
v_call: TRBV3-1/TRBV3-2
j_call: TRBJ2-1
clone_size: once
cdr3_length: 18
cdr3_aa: CASSQVRIRGSTYNEQFF

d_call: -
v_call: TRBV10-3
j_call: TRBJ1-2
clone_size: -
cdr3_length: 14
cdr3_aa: CAINPTETNYGYTF

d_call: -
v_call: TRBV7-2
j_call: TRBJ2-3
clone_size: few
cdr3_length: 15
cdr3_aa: CASSLVTGDTDTQYF

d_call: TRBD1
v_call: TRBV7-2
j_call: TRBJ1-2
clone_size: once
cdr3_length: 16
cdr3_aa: CASSLRWDRGFFGYTF

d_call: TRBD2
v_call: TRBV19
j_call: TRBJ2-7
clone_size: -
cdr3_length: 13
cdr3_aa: CASSIIGGGEQYF

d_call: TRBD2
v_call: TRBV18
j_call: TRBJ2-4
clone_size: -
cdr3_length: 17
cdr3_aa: CASSPGLAGAGKNIQYF

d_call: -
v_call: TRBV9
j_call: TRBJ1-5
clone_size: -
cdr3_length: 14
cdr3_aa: CASSGGPKDQPQHF

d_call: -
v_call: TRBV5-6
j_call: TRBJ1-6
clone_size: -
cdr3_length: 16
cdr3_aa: CASRETGSPPGSPLHF

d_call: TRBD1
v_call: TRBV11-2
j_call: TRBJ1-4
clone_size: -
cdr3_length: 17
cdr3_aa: CASSPGTVYATNEKLFF

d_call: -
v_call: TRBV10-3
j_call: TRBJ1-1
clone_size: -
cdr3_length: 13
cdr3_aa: CAVTPSGYTEAFF

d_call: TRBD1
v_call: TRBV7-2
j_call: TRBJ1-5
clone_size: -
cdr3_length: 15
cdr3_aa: CASSSTGTGNQPQHF

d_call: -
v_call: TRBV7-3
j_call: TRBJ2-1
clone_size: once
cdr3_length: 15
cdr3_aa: CASSPGGWIGNEQFF

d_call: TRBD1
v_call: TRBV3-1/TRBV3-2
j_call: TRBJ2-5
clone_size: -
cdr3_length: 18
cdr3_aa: CASSQGIGRGRIKETQYF

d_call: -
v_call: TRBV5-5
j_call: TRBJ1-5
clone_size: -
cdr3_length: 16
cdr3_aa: CASSLGPDSSNQPQHF

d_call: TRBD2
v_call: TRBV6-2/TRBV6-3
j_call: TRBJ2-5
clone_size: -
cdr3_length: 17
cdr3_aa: CASSGTSGGLSQETQYF

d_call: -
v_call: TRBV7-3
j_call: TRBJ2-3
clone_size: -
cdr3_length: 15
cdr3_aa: CASSLSSFMFDTQYF

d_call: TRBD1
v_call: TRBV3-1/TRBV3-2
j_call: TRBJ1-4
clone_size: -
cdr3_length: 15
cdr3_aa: CASSPWGQGTEKLFF

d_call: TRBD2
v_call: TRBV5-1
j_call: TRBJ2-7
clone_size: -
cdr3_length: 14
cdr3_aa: CASSLIAGTYEQYF

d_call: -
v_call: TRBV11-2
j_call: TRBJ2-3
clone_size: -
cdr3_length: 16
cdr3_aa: CASSLLSAGAEGTQYF

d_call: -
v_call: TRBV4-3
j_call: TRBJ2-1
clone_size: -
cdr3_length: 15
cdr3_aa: CASSQDGGIYNEQFF

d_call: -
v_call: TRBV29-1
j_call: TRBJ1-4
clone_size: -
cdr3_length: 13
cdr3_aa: CSVRGGRNEKLFF

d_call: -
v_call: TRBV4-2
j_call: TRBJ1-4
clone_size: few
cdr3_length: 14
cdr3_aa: CASSLQGGNEKLFF

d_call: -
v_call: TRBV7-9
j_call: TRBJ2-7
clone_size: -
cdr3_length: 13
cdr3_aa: CASSPRGTSGQYF

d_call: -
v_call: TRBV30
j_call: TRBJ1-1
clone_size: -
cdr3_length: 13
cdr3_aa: CAWYREGNTEAFF

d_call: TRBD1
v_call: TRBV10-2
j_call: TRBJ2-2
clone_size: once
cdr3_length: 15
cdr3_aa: CASKGDRITAGELFF

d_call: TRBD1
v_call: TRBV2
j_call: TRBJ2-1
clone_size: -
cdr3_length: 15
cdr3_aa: CASSIRQGQYNEQFF

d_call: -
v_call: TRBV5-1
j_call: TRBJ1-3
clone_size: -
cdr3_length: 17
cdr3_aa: CASSLARGTGSGNTIYF

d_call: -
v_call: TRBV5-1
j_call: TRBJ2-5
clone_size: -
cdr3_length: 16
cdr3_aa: CASSLDGGGRQETQYF